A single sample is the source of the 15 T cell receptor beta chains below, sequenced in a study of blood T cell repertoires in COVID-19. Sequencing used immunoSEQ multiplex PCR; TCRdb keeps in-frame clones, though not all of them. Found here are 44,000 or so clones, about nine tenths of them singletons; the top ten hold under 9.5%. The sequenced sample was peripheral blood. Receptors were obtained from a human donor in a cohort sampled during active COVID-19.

This CDR3 reads CASSLGGAGTNEKLFF. CDR3 coding DNA: TGTGCCAGCAGCTTAGGGGGGGCTGGGACTAATGAAAAACTGTTTTTT. This rearrangement joins TRBV13 to TRBJ1-4, with TRBD1 as a possible D gene (6 bases). CDR1 PRHDT and CDR2 FYEKMQ come from the germline V gene (reference sequence). CDR3 length: 16 residues. V gave up 0 bases and J gave up 2 bases, with 10 bases separating them.

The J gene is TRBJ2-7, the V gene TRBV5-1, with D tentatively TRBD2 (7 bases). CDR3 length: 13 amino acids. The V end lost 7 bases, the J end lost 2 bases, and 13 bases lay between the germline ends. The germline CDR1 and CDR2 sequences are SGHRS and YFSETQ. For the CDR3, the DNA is TGCGCCAGCGCCGCGGGGGCAACCTACGAGCAGTACTTC. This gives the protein CASAAGATYEQYF.

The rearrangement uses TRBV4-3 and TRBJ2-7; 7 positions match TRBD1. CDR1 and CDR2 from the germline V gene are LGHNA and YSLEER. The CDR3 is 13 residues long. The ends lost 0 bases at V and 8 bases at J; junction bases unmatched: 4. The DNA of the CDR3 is TGCGCCAGCAGCCAAGATCAGGGGGACAAGCAGTACTTC. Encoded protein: CASSQDQGDKQYF.

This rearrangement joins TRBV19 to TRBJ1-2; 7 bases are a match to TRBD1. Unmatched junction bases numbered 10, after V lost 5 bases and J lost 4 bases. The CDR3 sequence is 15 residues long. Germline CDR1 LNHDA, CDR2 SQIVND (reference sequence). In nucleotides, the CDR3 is TGTGCCAGTAGTCCCTCGACAGGGCTCAGCTATGGCTACACCTTC. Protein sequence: CASSPSTGLSYGYTF.

CDR3 loop: CASSSQVNYGYTF. In DNA form, the CDR3 reads TGCGCCAGCAGCTCTCAGGTTAACTATGGCTACACCTTC. The chain couples TRBV5-1 to TRBJ1-2; D is undetermined. The germline gives CDR1 SGHRS, CDR2 YFSETQ. The V end was cut by 3 bases, the J end by 1 base, with 7 bases between. CDR3 length: 13 residues.

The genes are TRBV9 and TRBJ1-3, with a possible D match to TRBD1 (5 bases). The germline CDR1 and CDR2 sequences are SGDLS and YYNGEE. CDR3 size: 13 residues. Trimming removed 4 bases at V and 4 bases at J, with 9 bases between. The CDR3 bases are TGTGCCAGCAGCCCGGGGGGAGGAAACACCATATATTTT. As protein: CASSPGGGNTIYF.

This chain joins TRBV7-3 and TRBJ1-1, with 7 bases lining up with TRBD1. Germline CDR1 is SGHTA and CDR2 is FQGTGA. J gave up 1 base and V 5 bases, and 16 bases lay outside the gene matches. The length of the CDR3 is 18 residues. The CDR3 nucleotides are TGTGCCAGCAGCCTAAGACCCGACAGGGCCTCGTGGAACACTGAAGCTTTCTTT. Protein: CASSLRPDRASWNTEAFF. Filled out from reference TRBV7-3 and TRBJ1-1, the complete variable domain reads GAGVSQTPSNKVTEKGKYVELRCDPISGHTALYWYRQSLGQGPEFLIYFQGTGAADDSGLPNDRFFAVRPEGSVSTLKIQRTERGDSAVYLCASSLRPDRASWNTEAFFGQGTRLTVV.

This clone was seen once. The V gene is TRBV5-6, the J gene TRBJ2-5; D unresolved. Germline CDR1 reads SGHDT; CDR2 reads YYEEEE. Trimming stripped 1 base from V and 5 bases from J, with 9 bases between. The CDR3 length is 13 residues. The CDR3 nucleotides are TGTGCCAGCAGCTTGACGGTTTGGGAGACCCAGTACTTC. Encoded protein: CASSLTVWETQYF.

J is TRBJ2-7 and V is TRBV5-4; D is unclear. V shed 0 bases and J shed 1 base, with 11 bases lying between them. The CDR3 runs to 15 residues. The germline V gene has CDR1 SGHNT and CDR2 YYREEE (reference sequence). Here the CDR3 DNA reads TGTGCCAGCAGCTTGGGGCTGCAGGTTTCCTACGAGCAGTACTTC. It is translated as CASSLGLQVSYEQYF.

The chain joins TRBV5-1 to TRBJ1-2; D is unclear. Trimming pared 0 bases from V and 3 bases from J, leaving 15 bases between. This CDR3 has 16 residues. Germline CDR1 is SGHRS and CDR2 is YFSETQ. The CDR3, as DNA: TGCGCCAGCAGCTTGGACTCGGAGCCGTTCTACTATGGCTACACCTTC. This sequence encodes CASSLDSEPFYYGYTF.

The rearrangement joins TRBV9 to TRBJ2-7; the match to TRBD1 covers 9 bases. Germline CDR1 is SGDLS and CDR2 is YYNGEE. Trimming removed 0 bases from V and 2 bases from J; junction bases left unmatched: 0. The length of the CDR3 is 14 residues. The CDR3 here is CASSVGTGAYEQYF. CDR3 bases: TGTGCCAGCAGCGTAGGGACAGGGGCCTACGAGCAGTACTTC.

The CDR3 loop is CASSPSNREETQYF. Written as DNA, the CDR3 is TGTGCCAGCTCACCATCAAACAGGGAGGAGACCCAGTACTTC. The chain joins TRBV18 to TRBJ2-5, with D perhaps TRBD1 (6 bases). The CDR3 sequence is 14 residues long. V was trimmed by 2 bases and J by 5 bases, leaving 12 bases between them. Germline V gene lookup returns CDR1 KGHSH and CDR2 LQKENI.

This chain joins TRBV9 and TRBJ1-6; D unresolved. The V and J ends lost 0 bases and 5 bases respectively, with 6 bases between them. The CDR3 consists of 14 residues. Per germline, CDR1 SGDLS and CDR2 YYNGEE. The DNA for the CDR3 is TGTGCCAGCAGCGTAGTCACGGATAATTCACCCCTCCACTTT. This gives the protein CASSVVTDNSPLHF.

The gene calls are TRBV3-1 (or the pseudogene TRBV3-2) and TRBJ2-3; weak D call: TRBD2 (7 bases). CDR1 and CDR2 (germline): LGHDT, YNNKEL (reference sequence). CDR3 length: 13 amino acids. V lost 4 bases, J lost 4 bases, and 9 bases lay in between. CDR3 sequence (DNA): TGTGCCAGCAGCCCCGGGGGGCCAGATACGCAGTATTTT. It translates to CASSPGGPDTQYF.

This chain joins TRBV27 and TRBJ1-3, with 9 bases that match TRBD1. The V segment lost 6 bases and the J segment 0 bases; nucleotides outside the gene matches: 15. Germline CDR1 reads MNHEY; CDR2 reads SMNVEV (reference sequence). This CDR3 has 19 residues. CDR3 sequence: CASSNGQGHYLISGNTIYF. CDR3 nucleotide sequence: TGTGCCAGCAGCAACGGACAGGGGCACTATTTGATCTCTGGAAACACCATATATTTT.